This passage covers 32 T cell receptor beta chains from one sample sequenced in a study of response to subunit inactivated influenza vaccine. TCRdb re-called the RT-PCR reads through MiXCR, storing one row per CDR3 protein. The sample records about 500,000 distinct CDR3 sequences, approximately 6.9% being singletons. The sample in question was PBMCs from blood, obtained less than 30 months after vaccination. These receptors originate from a man between 50 and 69 years old who received an inactivated influenza vaccine.

This clonotype showed up just a few times. This chain uses TRBV6-2 or TRBV6-3 with TRBJ1-5; D might be TRBD1 (6 bases). This CDR3 is built from 13 residues. V was cut by 7 bases and J by 3 bases, with 10 bases left in between. Germline assignment: CDR1 MNHEY and CDR2 SVGEGT. CDR3 DNA: TGTGCCAGCAATGACAGGATCAATCAGCCCCAGCATTTT. It specifies CASNDRINQPQHF.

This clonotype appeared many times. V gene TRBV12-3 or TRBV12-4 combines with J gene TRBJ1-5, with D perhaps matching TRBD1 (5 bases). Trimming cost V 7 bases and J 0 bases, with 7 bases left between them. This CDR3 is built from 13 residues. The CDR3 DNA is TGTGCCAGCACGAGGGGTAGCAATCAGCCCCAGCATTTT. Translating it yields CASTRGSNQPQHF.

The chain has TRBV3-1 and TRBJ1-2, with TRBD1 matching over 7 bases. The CDR3 is 15 residues long. Germline V CDR1 and CDR2: LGHDT, YNNKEL (reference sequence). V lost 0 bases, J lost 10 bases, and 11 bases stayed unmatched. CDR3 DNA: TGTGCCAGCAGCCAAGATATGGGACAGCCCGGCCCCTACACCTTC. It codes for CASSQDMGQPGPYTF.

Ten or more counts support this clonotype. The chain joins TRBV5-4 to TRBJ1-3; D is perhaps TRBD1 (5 bases). This CDR3 has 13 residues. Germline values: CDR1 SGHNT, CDR2 YYREEE (reference sequence). Trimming pared 0 bases from V and 8 bases from J, leaving 9 bases between. The CDR3: CASSLDRGHTIYF. In DNA, the CDR3 is TGTGCCAGCAGCTTGGATAGGGGACACACCATATATTTT.

This clonotype was counted ten times or more. The gene calls are TRBV5-1 and TRBJ2-3; maybe TRBD2 (6 bases). CDR3 length: 15 residues. Germline V gene lookup returns CDR1 SGHRS and CDR2 YFSETQ. V was clipped by 4 bases and J by 3 bases, with 15 bases between them. CDR3 DNA: TGCGCCAGCAGCCGCATTAGCGGCCGGACAGATACGCAGTATTTT. Translating it yields CASSRISGRTDTQYF.

There are many counts of this clonotype. The rearrangement links TRBV7-3 to TRBJ2-1, with D tentatively TRBD2 (6 bases). CDR3 length: 16 residues. The germline gives CDR1 SGHTA, CDR2 FQGTGA. Trimming cost V 1 base and J 5 bases, with 15 bases left between them. CDR3 loop: CASSLKFRGSHNEQFF. The CDR3 nucleotides read TGTGCCAGCAGCTTAAAATTTCGGGGGTCCCACAATGAGCAGTTCTTC.

The CDR3 DNA reads TGCGCCAGCAGCTACCGGGCGGGGGATAACTCCTACGAGCAGTACTTC. Protein product: CASSYRAGDNSYEQYF. The chain uses TRBV4-1 and TRBJ2-7, with 7 bases identical to TRBD2. Germline V gene data show CDR1 as MGHRA and CDR2 as YSYEKL. The CDR3 has 16 amino acids. The V segment lost 5 bases and the J segment 0 bases; nucleotides outside the gene matches: 10.

The sample holds a few counts of this clonotype. The CDR3 reads CASSQGPGTGDFGANVLTF. The CDR3 DNA reads TGCGCCAGCAGCCAAGGTCCCGGGACAGGGGACTTTGGGGCCAACGTCCTGACTTTC. The J gene is TRBJ2-6, the V gene TRBV4-3; 10 bases are a match to TRBD1. CDR3 length: 19 amino acids. From germline, CDR1 is LGHNA and CDR2 YSLEER. Losses at the gene ends were 1 base for V and 3 bases for J; bases not matched to a gene: 9.

This clonotype showed up just a few times. This chain joins TRBV20-1 and TRBJ2-3, with D tentatively TRBD2 (6 bases). The germline V gene has CDR1 DFQATT and CDR2 SNEGSKA (reference sequence). V lost 3 bases, J lost 1 base, and 11 bases lay in between. This CDR3 contains 14 residues. The CDR3 bases are TGCAGTGCTAGCGGGCGGGATCGCACAGATACGCAGTATTTT. Translation gives CSASGRDRTDTQYF.

This clonotype was seen at least ten times. This chain links TRBV29-1 with TRBJ2-3, with unresolved D. Deletions cut 2 bases from V and 2 bases from J, with 14 bases between. This CDR3 has 15 residues. Germline lookup yields CDR1 SQVTM and CDR2 ANQGSEA. In DNA, the CDR3 is TGCAGCGTTGAAAAGTTGGGTTTCGACACAGATACGCAGTATTTT. Encoded protein: CSVEKLGFDTDTQYF.

The V and J genes are TRBV10-3 and TRBJ2-1; 9 bases align to TRBD2. Trimming removed 8 bases from V and 11 bases from J; junction bases left unmatched: 10. CDR1 ENHRY and CDR2 SYGVKD come from the germline V gene. CDR3 size: 13 residues. CDR3 sequence: CAIGASGINQQFF. The CDR3 DNA sequence: TGTGCCATCGGGGCTAGCGGGATAAATCAGCAGTTCTTC.

This clonotype was detected a few times. One junction end disagrees with the germline gene, perhaps due to a read error. The J gene is TRBJ2-1, the V gene TRBV5-1; possibly TRBD2 for D (6 bases). This CDR3 is 13 amino acids long. Germline CDR1 SGHRS, CDR2 YFSETQ. CDR3 sequence: CASRREQVHEQFF. The CDR3 DNA reads TGTGCCAGCCGCCGGGAGCAAGTCCATGAGCAGTTCTTC.

The chain recombines TRBV20-1 with TRBJ2-2; TRBD2 matches 13 bases. The J segment lost 4 bases and the V segment lost 4 bases, leaving 3 bases of the junction unmatched. The CDR3 is made up of 15 amino acids. Per germline, CDR1 DFQATT and CDR2 SNEGSKA (reference sequence). The CDR3 DNA reads TGCAGTGCTACCGGGACTAGCGGGGCCACCGGGGAGCTGTTTTTT. The encoded protein is CSATGTSGATGELFF.

The V gene is TRBV4-3, the J gene TRBJ2-7; 12 bases match TRBD2. Per germline, CDR1 LGHNA and CDR2 YSLEER. The V and J ends lost 0 bases and 4 bases, in that order; junction bases with no gene match: 4. The CDR3 is made up of 16 amino acids. The CDR3 protein is CASSQDMTSGRYEQYF. In DNA, the CDR3 is TGCGCCAGCAGCCAAGATATGACTAGCGGGAGATACGAGCAGTACTTC.

This clonotype was observed a handful of times. V gene TRBV7-3 combines with J gene TRBJ2-5, with D possibly TRBD1 on 5 matching bases. Trimming stripped 3 bases from V and 2 bases from J, with 13 bases between. CDR1 and CDR2 (germline): SGHTA, FQGTGA. The CDR3 is 15 residues long. The CDR3 nucleotides read TGTGCCAGCAGCTTCCAGGGCCAGGCTCAAGAGACCCAGTACTTC. Translating it yields CASSFQGQAQETQYF.

This clonotype showed up many times. The V call is TRBV7-9, the J call TRBJ2-1, with 10 bases aligning to TRBD1. The germline CDR1 and CDR2 sequences are SEHNR and FQNEAQ (reference sequence). Losses at the gene ends were 2 bases for V and 7 bases for J; bases not matched to a gene: 5. The CDR3 is 15 amino acids. DNA for the CDR3: TGTGCCAGCAGCTTATTCCGGGACAGGGGTAATGAGCAGTTCTTC. This encodes CASSLFRDRGNEQFF.

This clonotype is judged medium-sized (0.01 to 0.1%). V and J are TRBV12-3 or TRBV12-4 and TRBJ2-7; 7 positions agree with TRBD2. The CDR3 totals 14 residues. With 8 bases clipped from V and 6 bases from J, the junction kept 13 bases outside the gene matches. In nucleotides, the CDR3 is TGTGCCAGCTCCCTTAGCGGGTACCAGGGCGAGCAGTACTTC. This codes for CASSLSGYQGEQYF.

This clonotype came up many times. This rearrangement joins TRBV28 to TRBJ2-7, with D tentatively TRBD1 (5 bases). This CDR3 is 11 amino acids long. Per the germline V gene, CDR1 is MDHEN and CDR2 is SYDVKM. The CDR3 reads CVVTGSYEQYF. The CDR3 DNA reads as TGTGTTGTAACAGGATCCTACGAGCAGTACTTC.

V and J are TRBV10-3 and TRBJ2-7, with D hard to call. Germline V gene lookup returns CDR1 ENHRY and CDR2 SYGVKD. V was cut by 3 bases and J by 5 bases, with 11 bases left in between. The CDR3 extends over 13 amino acids. CDR3 nucleotides: TGTGCCATCAGTGACAGTAGGATGAACGAGCAGTACTTC. Protein sequence: CAISDSRMNEQYF.

This clonotype came up many times. The V call is TRBV6-5, the J call TRBJ2-1; 7 bases map to TRBD2. The CDR3 contains 16 residues. Germline CDR1 and CDR2: MNHEY and SVGAGI. The V segment lost 0 bases and the J segment 6 bases; nucleotides outside the gene matches: 8. The CDR3 spells CASSYSTSGVRNEQFF. The CDR3 DNA is TGTGCCAGCAGTTACTCGACCAGCGGGGTTCGCAATGAGCAGTTCTTC.

This clonotype was seen only a few times. The gene calls are TRBV20-1 and TRBJ2-5, with TRBD2 matching 11 bases. Germline CDR1 is DFQATT and CDR2 is SNEGSKA (reference sequence). V lost 6 bases to trimming and J lost 5 bases; unmatched junction nucleotides: 14. This CDR3 comprises 16 residues. In DNA form, the CDR3 reads TGCAGTGCCCGTCCAGGTAGCGGGAGGGTCAGGGAGACCCAGTACTTC. Its translation is CSARPGSGRVRETQYF.

This clonotype was detected only a few times. The V call is TRBV12-3 or TRBV12-4, the J call TRBJ2-1, with TRBD2 matching over 9 bases. Losses at the gene ends were 4 bases for V and 12 bases for J; bases not matched to a gene: 13. The CDR3 consists of 15 residues. For the CDR3, the DNA is TGTGCCAGCAGTTCCAGCGGGGGGTCTCACTTGGTGCAGTTCTTC. This translates into CASSSSGGSHLVQFF.

The rearrangement joins TRBV16 to TRBJ2-7; maybe TRBD1 (6 bases). Germline V CDR1 and CDR2: KGHSY, FQNENV. The CDR3 contains 15 residues. Trimming stripped 3 bases from V and 2 bases from J, with 14 bases between. In DNA form, the CDR3 reads TGTGCCAGCAGCCATCGAGGACAGCCTCCCTACGAGCAGTACTTC. This translates into CASSHRGQPPYEQYF.

This clonotype came up a few times. The rearrangement joins TRBV12-3 or TRBV12-4 to TRBJ2-7, with 7 nucleotides matching TRBD1. Unmatched junction bases numbered 6, after V lost 6 bases and J lost 1 base. The CDR3 contains 14 residues. CDR3 loop: CASRPQTGSYEQYF. The CDR3 nucleotides read TGTGCCAGCAGACCACAGACAGGGTCCTACGAGCAGTACTTC.

Only a few counts were recorded for this clonotype. The J gene is TRBJ1-1, the V gene TRBV4-3; 8 positions match TRBD1. The germline V gene has CDR1 LGHNA and CDR2 YSLEER. The CDR3 is 16 residues long. The trim removed 0 bases at V and 1 base at J, leaving 4 bases unmatched. CDR3 in DNA: TGCGCCAGCAGCCAAGAATTGGGGACAGGGAACACTGAAGCTTTCTTT. It translates to CASSQELGTGNTEAFF.

This sequence joins TRBV27 and TRBJ2-7, with TRBD2 identical over 7 bases. Per the germline V gene, CDR1 is MNHEY and CDR2 is SMNVEV (reference sequence). Trimming at V came to 6 bases and at J to 3 bases, leaving 5 bases not matched to a gene. The CDR3 contains 13 residues. CDR3 region: CASSASGIYEQYF. CDR3 DNA: TGTGCCAGCAGCGCTAGCGGAATCTACGAGCAGTACTTC.

This chain links TRBV2 with TRBJ1-2; tentative D call: TRBD1 (5 bases). In germline, CDR1 is SNHLY, CDR2 FYNNEI. Deletions cut 7 bases from V and 1 base from J, with 13 bases between. This CDR3 region has 14 residues. DNA of the CDR3: TGTGCCAGCAACCCCGCAGGGCTTAACTATGGCTACACCTTC. Its protein product is CASNPAGLNYGYTF.

The V and J genes are TRBV29-1 and TRBJ2-4, with 9 nucleotides matching TRBD2. V gave up 4 bases and J gave up 2 bases; unmatched junction bases: 6. Germline V gene sequence: CDR1 SQVTM, CDR2 ANQGSEA. The CDR3 has 15 amino acids. Here the CDR3 reads CSVGLAELPKNIQYF. The CDR3 nucleotides read TGCAGCGTTGGACTAGCGGAATTGCCCAAAAACATTCAGTACTTC.

Only a few counts were recorded for this clonotype. The chain joins TRBV6-1 to TRBJ2-7; 7 nucleotides agree with TRBD1. The CDR3 loop spans 15 amino acids. Germline V lookup: CDR1 MNHNS, CDR2 SASEGT. With V trimmed by 5 bases and J by 4 bases, 11 bases remained unmatched. The CDR3 loop reads CASSILGTDFYEQYF. In DNA, the CDR3 is TGTGCCAGCAGTATCTTGGGGACAGATTTTTACGAGCAGTACTTC.

This chain links TRBV20-1 with TRBJ1-5; maybe TRBD1 (6 bases). The V gene's germline CDR1 is DFQATT and CDR2 SNEGSKA (reference sequence). This CDR3 region has 15 residues. Trimming took off 4 bases at V and 1 base at J, with 14 bases between the two ends. In DNA, the CDR3 is TGCAGTGCTAAGGCGACAGGAGGCAGCAATCAGCCCCAGCATTTT. It specifies CSAKATGGSNQPQHF.

As for this clonotype: Germline and junction disagree at one end, which may indicate a read error. This chain connects TRBV4-2 to TRBJ1-4; no clear D. The CDR3 is 15 residues long. Germline V CDR1 and CDR2: LGHNA, YNFKEQ. CDR3 sequence: CASSLVGVANDKLFF. The CDR3 coding sequence is TGTGCCAGCAGTCTCGTCGGGGTGGCTAATGATAAACTGTTTTTT.

The rearrangement uses TRBV19 and TRBJ2-3, with a tentative D call TRBD1 (6 bases). This CDR3 has 14 residues. Germline-derived CDR1 and CDR2 are LNHDA and SQIVND (reference sequence). The ends were cut back, 5 bases at V and 3 bases at J, with 12 bases in the middle. CDR3 in DNA: TGTGCCAGTAGTGAGGACAGTCGTACAGATACGCAGTATTTT. Protein sequence: CASSEDSRTDTQYF.